This is a list of T cell receptor beta chains from one sample in a study of metastatic and nonmetastatic thyroid tumors. With MiXCR, TCRdb reprocessed the PCR reads. The table includes roughly 4,700 clones, 28% detected once. Specimen: adjacent normal tissue. These receptors were taken from a female donor with papillary thyroid cancer or a benign thyroid nodule (not recorded which). Some clones in this sample may be carry-over from other donors' samples. CDR3s include the opening cysteine and the closing phenylalanine or tryptophan. Each record gives: CDR3 protein, J gene, V gene.

CASNANRLADPLGEQYF	TRBJ2-7	TRBV5-1
CASSYSSVYEQYF	TRBJ2-7	TRBV6-6
CSASGTSGSLHEQFF	TRBJ2-1	TRBV20-1
CASRYVQGGEQYF	TRBJ2-7	TRBV6-2/TRBV6-3
CASSGGSTEAFF	TRBJ1-1	TRBV18
CASSEGTDGPYEQYF	TRBJ2-7	TRBV10-1
CASNRGVGMNTEAFF	TRBJ1-1	TRBV6-1
CASRGLAGPEQYF	TRBJ2-7	TRBV28
CASRSGAGWYNEQFF	TRBJ2-1	TRBV6-2/TRBV6-3
CASSSGGESYEQYF	TRBJ2-7	TRBV12-3/TRBV12-4
CASSRDSHTEAFF	TRBJ1-1	TRBV19
CASSLTVPGTDTQYF	TRBJ2-3	TRBV6-5
CAWRLGHGWAESEQYF	TRBJ2-7	TRBV30
CASSFQGDYGYTF	TRBJ1-2	TRBV27
CSARGVSYEQYF	TRBJ2-7	TRBV20-1
CASSLGGPGTGNTIYF	TRBJ1-3	TRBV5-1
CASSLFPVVRAGGVDTEAFF	TRBJ1-1	TRBV5-1
CASSPGWTGFDSPLHF	TRBJ1-6	TRBV5-1
CAWMPRDRDTGELFF	TRBJ2-2	TRBV30
CASSLSPGGYGYTF	TRBJ1-2	TRBV27
CASSRGDNEQFF	TRBJ2-1	TRBV7-9
CASIEGTESSGSNVLTF	TRBJ2-6	TRBV7-6
CASSQVAPPVYGYTF	TRBJ1-2	TRBV4-1
CASTRGQGALRNTEAFF	TRBJ1-1	TRBV19
CATSDRGARQGKNEQFF	TRBJ2-1	TRBV24-1
CASSLEKYEQYF	TRBJ2-7	TRBV7-9
CATSLSGANVLTF	TRBJ2-6	TRBV10-3